The 18 T cell receptor beta chains listed next were all sequenced from one sample in a study of T cell repertoires in cytomegalovirus infection. TCRdb called the reads again in MiXCR, with one record for every CDR3 protein. In the table there are about 480,000 distinct CDR3 sequences, 33% of which are singletons. Their target antigens are unknown. The starting material was cultured PBMCs, obtained from culture after CMV antigen stimulation. The receptors originated from a human donor in good health (CMV status not recorded). Some clones in this sample may be carry-over from other donors' samples.

The V gene is TRBV12-3 or TRBV12-4, the J gene TRBJ2-3; 9 bases map to TRBD2. J was trimmed by 4 bases and V by 6 bases; bases with no gene match: 8. The CDR3 sequence is 15 residues long. CDR3 nucleotides: TGTGCCAGCAGCCTAGCGGGACTCGGTGCAGATACGCAGTATTTT. Its translation: CASSLAGLGADTQYF.

This clonotype was counted a few times. The rearrangement uses TRBV7-2 and TRBJ1-6; 12 nucleotides match TRBD1. Germline V CDR1 and CDR2: SGHTA, FQGNSA. CDR3 length equals 20 residues. V gave up 4 bases and J gave up 5 bases; unmatched junction bases: 15. CDR3 in DNA: TGTGCCAGCAGCTCCCTTTGGGACAGGGGGCGAAGTTTGGATAATTCACCCCTCCACTTT. Amino acid sequence: CASSSLWDRGRSLDNSPLHF.

This clonotype came up a few times. The chain links TRBV19 to TRBJ2-3; D might be TRBD1 (5 bases). The germline V and J ends were trimmed by 0 bases and 11 bases, with 9 bases remaining between them. Germline loops: CDR1 LNHDA, CDR2 SQIVND (reference sequence). This CDR3 contains 12 residues. DNA for the CDR3: TGTGCCAGTAGTATAGATCGAGGACAGCAGTATTTT. Protein product: CASSIDRGQQYF.

CDR3 loop: CASSLRRGSGRAHEQFF. CDR3 DNA: TGTGCCAGTAGTCTCCGCCGTGGTAGCGGGAGGGCCCATGAGCAGTTCTTC. The rearrangement joins TRBV19 to TRBJ2-1; TRBD2 matches 11 bases. The trim removed 5 bases at V and 8 bases at J, leaving 14 bases unmatched. CDR3 length equals 17 residues. The germline gives CDR1 LNHDA, CDR2 SQIVND (reference sequence).

This clonotype appeared a few times. The chain carries TRBV5-6 and TRBJ1-1; D remains ambiguous. The germline CDR1 and CDR2 sequences are SGHDT and YYEEEE. CDR3 length equals 14 residues. V was clipped by 2 bases and J by 4 bases, with 12 bases between them. CDR3 protein: CASSLWGPGTEAFF. CDR3 nucleotide sequence: TGTGCCAGCAGCTTATGGGGTCCGGGCACTGAAGCTTTCTTT. The full variable domain, with the rest looked up from reference TRBV5-6 and TRBJ1-1, is DAGVTQSPTHLIKTRGQQVTLRCSPKSGHDTVSWYQQALGQGPQFIFQYYEEEERQRGNFPDRFSGHQFPNYSSELNVNALLLGDSALYLCASSLWGPGTEAFFGQGTRLTVV.

This clonotype was counted a few times. The chain carries TRBV12-3 or TRBV12-4 and TRBJ2-1; 9 nucleotides align to TRBD1. The CDR3 contains 14 residues. Trimming took 5 bases from V and 4 from J; bases not matched to a gene: 3. The CDR3 nucleotides are TGTGCCAGCAGTCGGGACAGGGTTTACAATGAGCAGTTCTTC. The encoded protein is CASSRDRVYNEQFF.

This clonotype was counted at least ten times. The gene calls are TRBV7-3 and TRBJ2-6; D is ambiguous. Germline CDR1 and CDR2: SGHTA and FQGTGA. CDR3 size: 14 residues. Trimming cost V 6 bases and J 2 bases, with 8 bases left between them. CDR3 coding DNA: TGTGCCAGCAGTTCCGGGCCTGGGGCCAACGTCCTGACTTTC. Amino acids: CASSSGPGANVLTF.

V and J are TRBV5-4 and TRBJ1-2; a possible D gene is TRBD1 (5 bases). This CDR3 comprises 14 residues. The V and J ends lost 3 bases and 4 bases respectively, with 13 bases between them. Per the germline V gene, CDR1 is SGHNT and CDR2 is YYREEE (reference sequence). The CDR3 bases are TGTGCCAGCAGCTCCGGCACGGGACCCTATGGCTACACCTTC. Translation: CASSSGTGPYGYTF.

This clonotype occurred many times. The chain joins TRBV11-2 to TRBJ1-6; D remains ambiguous. The CDR3 runs to 12 residues. V lost 0 bases, J lost 9 bases, and 3 bases lay in between. Germline CDR1 reads SGHAT; CDR2 reads FQNNGV. The CDR3 region is CASSLEGSPLHF. Here the CDR3 DNA reads TGTGCCAGCAGCTTAGAGGGTTCACCCCTCCACTTT.

There are a few counts of this clonotype. The V call is TRBV20-1, the J call TRBJ2-1, with D possibly being TRBD2 (6 bases). The germline V gene has CDR1 DFQATT and CDR2 SNEGSKA (reference sequence). V was trimmed by 6 bases and J by 13 bases, leaving 13 bases between them. This CDR3 has 10 residues. The CDR3 region has the DNA TGCAGTGCAACGGTTGGGACTCAGTTCTTC. It codes for CSATVGTQFF.

The chain combines TRBV28 with TRBJ1-2; D is possibly TRBD1 (5 bases). V dropped 6 bases and J dropped 0 bases, with 14 bases sitting between them. The germline gives CDR1 MDHEN, CDR2 SYDVKM. This CDR3 is 15 amino acids long. CDR3 residues: CASSHRRGPNYGYTF. CDR3 nucleotides: TGTGCCAGCAGCCACAGGAGAGGACCTAACTATGGCTACACCTTC.

This clonotype showed up just once. This chain connects TRBV11-2 to TRBJ2-1; D may be TRBD1 (5 bases). Trimming took 2 bases from V and 9 from J, leaving 17 bases between them. Germline V lookup: CDR1 SGHAT, CDR2 FQNNGV. The CDR3 consists of 15 residues. The CDR3 reads CASSLSGAAAGEQFF. The CDR3, as DNA: TGTGCCAGCAGCTTATCTGGGGCGGCGGCCGGTGAGCAGTTCTTC.

Turning to this clonotype: The junction shows a germline mismatch at one end, possibly a read error. V and J are TRBV15 and TRBJ2-5, with D perhaps TRBD2 (6 bases). The CDR3 consists of 15 residues. Germline assignment: CDR1 LNHNV and CDR2 YYDKDF (reference sequence). CDR3 coding DNA: TGTGCCACCAGAAGAGACAATAGCGGACAAGAGACCCAGTACTTC. This codes for CATRRDNSGQETQYF.

The sample holds a few counts of this clonotype. The V gene is TRBV4-2, the J gene TRBJ1-2; D is perhaps TRBD1 (6 bases). This CDR3 is 14 amino acids long. Trimming pared 2 bases from V and 3 bases from J, leaving 10 bases between. Germline loops: CDR1 LGHNA, CDR2 YNFKEQ. Here the CDR3 DNA reads TGTGCCAGCAGCCAACCTACAGGGTACTATGGCTACACCTTC. Translation gives CASSQPTGYYGYTF.

This clonotype turned up a few times. This chain joins TRBV6-6 and TRBJ1-1; a possible D gene is TRBD1 (5 bases). The CDR3 consists of 18 residues. Trimming left V 5 bases short and J 0 bases short, with 22 bases between. Germline CDR1 and CDR2: MNHNY and SVGAGI (reference sequence). For the CDR3, the DNA is TGTGCCAGCAGTGCGTCCGGGACCGGGGGTTGGATGAACACTGAAGCTTTCTTT. Translating it yields CASSASGTGGWMNTEAFF.

V gene TRBV19 combines with J gene TRBJ2-7, with 9 bases matching TRBD1. CDR3 length: 15 residues. V trimming: 9 bases; J trimming: 7 bases; junction bases outside the gene matches: 16. CDR1 is LNHDA and CDR2 is SQIVND in the germline V gene (reference sequence). The chain's CDR3 is CASSAGTGPSFEQYV. The CDR3 nucleotides read TGTGCCAGCAGTGCCGGGACAGGGCCTTCGTTTGAGCAGTACGTC.

The V gene is TRBV7-2, the J gene TRBJ2-1; D uncertain. The V end lost 8 bases, the J end lost 8 bases, and 13 bases lay between the germline ends. Germline V CDR1 and CDR2: SGHTA, FQGNSA. The CDR3 covers 12 residues. The CDR3 spells CASVPLGYEQFF. The DNA of the CDR3 is TGTGCCAGCGTCCCCCTCGGTTATGAGCAGTTCTTC.

This clonotype was recorded a few times. This rearrangement joins TRBV19 to TRBJ2-2; 12 bases match TRBD2. Germline V gives CDR1 LNHDA, CDR2 SQIVND (reference sequence). Germline trimming cut 6 bases from V and 7 bases from J; bases unmatched to any gene: 12. The CDR3 spans 17 residues. CDR3 coding DNA: TGTGCCAGTAGCCCCAGGCTAGCGGGAGGGCCGATCGGGGAGCTGTTTTTT. Translating gives CASSPRLAGGPIGELFF.